The rows below give T cell receptor beta chains drawn from one sample of a study of blood T cell repertoires in COVID-19. Sequenced by immunoSEQ multiplex PCR; TCRdb stores in-frame clones only, minus some. The profile covers about 300,000 clones, with roughly 84% appearing a single time and more than 1.1% taken by the ten largest. Material for sequencing was peripheral blood. These receptors were collected from a human donor with COVID-19, enrolled during active disease. The donor label of this sample is uncertain. Each CDR3 is given with its conserved first and last residue. A D gene is named only where the DNA matches it firmly. Rows may omit the clone size; those that give it use once, few, many or a size class.

D gene	clone size	V gene	J gene	CDR3 protein	CDR3 DNA
TRBD2	NA	TRBV9	TRBJ2-2	CASSVLAGAGELFF	TGTGCCAGCAGCGTTCTAGCGGGAGCCGGGGAGCTGTTTTTT
NA	NA	TRBV6-2/TRBV6-3	TRBJ1-5	CASSYERTGEQPQHF	TGTGCCAGCAGTTACGAACGAACAGGTGAACAGCCCCAGCATTTT
NA	NA	TRBV29-1	TRBJ2-7	CSVTGTGIGEQYF	TGCAGCGTGACCGGGACTGGCATCGGCGAGCAGTACTTC
TRBD2	NA	TRBV5-1	TRBJ2-7	CASSFPTSGLPSYEQYF	TGCGCCAGCAGCTTTCCGACTAGCGGGCTCCCCTCCTACGAGCAGTACTTC
TRBD1	NA	TRBV4-3	TRBJ2-2	CASSPLPTGTGGTGELFF	TGCGCCAGCAGCCCGTTACCGACCGGGACAGGGGGCACCGGGGAGCTGTTTTTT
TRBD1	NA	TRBV15	TRBJ2-6	CATSRDGTGELSGANVLTF	TGTGCCACCAGCAGAGATGGGACAGGGGAGTTGTCTGGGGCCAACGTCCTGACTTTC
TRBD1	NA	TRBV5-1	TRBJ2-7	CASSPGTGNHEQYF	TGCGCCAGCAGCCCCGGGACAGGGAACCACGAGCAGTACTTC
NA	few	TRBV29-1	TRBJ2-3	CSAGSGTDTQYF	TGCAGCGCCGGGTCGGGGACAGATACGCAGTATTTT
TRBD1	NA	TRBV19	TRBJ2-6	CASSTGTGGTSGANVLTF	TGTGCCAGTAGTACCGGGACAGGGGGAACTTCTGGGGCCAACGTCCTGACTTTC
TRBD2	NA	TRBV29-1	TRBJ2-3	CSALPEREGLSQYF	TGCAGCGCCCTACCGGAGCGGGAGGGCCTATCGCAGTATTTT
TRBD2	NA	TRBV28	TRBJ2-2	CASSPPGLAVTGELFF	TGTGCCAGCAGTCCGCCGGGACTAGCTGTTACCGGGGAGCTGTTTTTT
TRBD1	NA	TRBV5-5	TRBJ1-5	CASSAGTGNQPQHF	TGTGCCAGCAGCGCCGGGACAGGGAATCAGCCCCAGCATTTT
NA	NA	TRBV28	TRBJ1-2	CASSLYITVDGYTF	TGTGCCAGCAGTTTATATATTACAGTAGATGGCTACACCTTC
NA	NA	TRBV19	TRBJ1-5	CASSPGLNQPQHF	TGTGCCAGTAGCCCCGGACTCAATCAGCCCCAGCATTTT
NA	NA	TRBV5-1	TRBJ2-5	CANQPPRGEGGETQYF	TGCGCCAACCAACCTCCCAGGGGGGAAGGAGGGGAGACCCAGTACTTC
NA	NA	TRBV19	TRBJ2-2	CASTPERGLPNTGELFF	TGTGCCAGTACCCCTGAGAGAGGACTACCGAACACCGGGGAGCTGTTTTTT
NA	NA	TRBV27	TRBJ2-5	CASGSPNGASQETQYF	TGTGCCAGCGGCTCCCCCAATGGGGCCTCGCAAGAGACCCAGTACTTC
TRBD2	NA	TRBV2	TRBJ2-5	CASSKDAGGAETQYF	TGTGCCAGCAGTAAAGACGCGGGGGGGGCAGAGACCCAGTACTTC
TRBD1	NA	TRBV28	TRBJ1-1	CASVLRQGSTEAFF	TGTGCCAGCGTACTCAGACAGGGCAGTACTGAAGCTTTCTTT
TRBD1	NA	TRBV30	TRBJ1-2	CAFPRGEEVYGYTF	TGTGCGTTCCCCAGGGGGGAAGAGGTCTATGGCTACACCTTC
TRBD1	few	TRBV2	TRBJ1-5	CASSGYRGSNQPQHF	TGTGCCAGCAGTGGCTACAGGGGGAGTAATCAGCCCCAGCATTTT
NA	NA	TRBV7-9	TRBJ2-5	CASSLARFPVQETQYF	TGTGCCAGCAGCTTAGCGAGGTTTCCAGTACAAGAGACCCAGTACTTC
NA	once	TRBV30	TRBJ2-3	CAWSVLSGSTDTQYF	TGTGCCTGGAGTGTACTTTCAGGGAGCACAGATACGCAGTATTTT
TRBD1	NA	TRBV2	TRBJ2-1	CASSVGQGAVNEQFF	TGTGCCAGCAGTGTCGGACAGGGGGCGGTTAATGAGCAGTTCTTC
NA	NA	TRBV28	TRBJ1-4	CASSSPGLSSNEKLFF	TGTGCCAGCAGTTCCCCGGGACTGAGTTCAAATGAAAAACTGTTTTTT